This entry features one TCR beta chain sequence. Its antigen is unknown. This sample was taken from a study of shared clonotypes between healthy human individuals. Overall study findings and caveats: Represented diversity (both genetic and exposure-history) was limited by the small number of donors. Compared with clonotypes that all four donors shared, non-shared clonotypes had lower generation probabilities. What naive subsets generally showed was a larger estimated richness than memory subsets showed.

There are 15 residues in the CDR3. V was trimmed by 0 bases and J by 2 bases, leaving 11 bases between them. In germline, CDR1 is MNHEY, CDR2 SVGAGI. Produced via immunoSEQ multiplex PCR; TCRdb's table is partial and in-frame only. The sample lists 2 million to 2.5 million clones; about 90% were seen once. Only Caucasian adults living in Nashville, Tennessee made up the donor group. This rearrangement joins TRBV6-5 to TRBJ2-7, with a possible D match to TRBD2 (6 bases). The receptor was derived from a man in his late teens or twenties in good health. Some clones in this sample may be carry-over from other donors' samples. The sequencing sample was made of naive CD4+ T cells from PBMCs. As for subset: CD45RA+ positively selected. CDR3 sequence: CASSYSLWGAYEQYF. In nucleotides, the CDR3 is TGTGCCAGCAGTTACTCGCTTTGGGGGGCCTACGAGCAGTACTTC.